This T cell receptor (beta chain) was captured by sequencing in a study of neurological immune-mediated disorders. It was from 2 million PBMCs stored at -80 C that the unsorted libraries were obtained. It was by 5'RACE with 10-nucleotide random UMIs that the cDNA was made. TCRdb used MiXCR to reprocess the 5' RACE reads, holding one entry per CDR3 protein. The sample carries 55,000 to 65,000 distinct CDR3 sequences, roughly 3.5% recorded once. Study-wide points: Across subjects, no CDR3 amino acid sequence appeared in expanded clones of more than one subject, a finding that suggested private repertoires in all groups. HTLV-1-associated myelopathy showed the most TCR clonal expansion; multiple sclerosis the least, below healthy controls.

Ends included, the CDR3 has 13 residues. The germline CDR1 and CDR2 sequences are SEHNR and FQNEAQ (reference sequence). Remarks on this clonotype: Its antigen is as yet unknown. No conserved phenylalanine or tryptophan ends this CDR3, so it is likely a read error. The DNA is left out, because the CDR3 cannot be placed on it with certainty; the CDR3 is given as TCRdb lists it.

The source of this sequence is a woman aged 50 to 60 with multiple sclerosis. The material sequenced was PBMCs. The genes are TRBV7-9 and TRBJ2-7; the D call TRBD2 from the table was never checked on the DNA. CDR3 amino acids: CASSANRESSATN.